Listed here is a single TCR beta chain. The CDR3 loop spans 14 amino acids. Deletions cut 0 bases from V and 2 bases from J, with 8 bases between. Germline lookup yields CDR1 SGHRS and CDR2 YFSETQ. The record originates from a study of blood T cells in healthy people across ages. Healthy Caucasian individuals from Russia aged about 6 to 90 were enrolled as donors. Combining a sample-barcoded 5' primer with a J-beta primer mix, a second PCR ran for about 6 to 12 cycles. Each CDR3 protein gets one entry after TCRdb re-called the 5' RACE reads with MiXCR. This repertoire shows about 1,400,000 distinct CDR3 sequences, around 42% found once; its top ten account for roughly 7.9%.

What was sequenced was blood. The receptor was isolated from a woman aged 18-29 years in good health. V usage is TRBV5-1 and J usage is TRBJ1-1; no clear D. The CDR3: CASSLEGQNTEAFF. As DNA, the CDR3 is TGCGCCAGCAGCTTGGAGGGCCAAAACACTGAAGCTTTCTTT.